This T cell receptor beta chain comes out of a study of CD8 T cells in Susac syndrome (dated by TCRdb to between 2019 and 2020). Notes on the research overall: Among the sequenced Susac syndrome patients, over five had clinically active disease and about eight were in clinical remission. At blood withdrawal, Susac syndrome patients were either therapy-naive, taking corticosteroids (in some cases with IVIg as well), or taking IVIg alone. Whether CD8+ T cell activation and differentiation in Susac syndrome was antigen driven was tested using repertoire sequencing.

High-throughput TCR beta sequencing profiled peripheral blood CD8+ and CD4+ T cells from healthy donors, Susac syndrome patients and multiple sclerosis patients. Susac syndrome patients met recently defined diagnostic criteria for definite or probable disease. Bulk CD8+ and CD4+ T cells were purified magnetically by negative isolation, whereas CD8+ TEMRA cells were enriched by FACS. Blood was collected in EDTA tubes and processed within 24 hours, with PBMCs isolated through density gradient centrifugation. PBMCs destined for TCR sequencing were cryopreserved in liquid nitrogen and later thawed in a 37 °C water bath. The sorted or isolated CD4+, CD8+ and CD8+ TEMRA cells reached a purity of at least 90%. Study-wide conclusions, independent of this receptor: No clonal expansion was detected in the CD4+ T cell repertoire of Susac syndrome patients. The TCR sequencing and HLA analysis was acknowledged to have included a relatively small number of individuals.

RNA was extracted using the RNeasy kit, and roughly 0.5 to 1 microgram was reverse transcribed with random hexamers. TCR beta CDR3 regions were amplified with the immunoSEQ multiplex PCR assay covering 54 Vbeta and 13 Jbeta segments. Bias from PCR amplification was corrected by using a synthetic template baseline for primer optimization and for computational correction. In the paper's pipeline: Reads were annotated to V, D and J genes according to IMGT and were analyzed with immunoSEQ Analyzer, with only productive sequences retained. To calculate clonality, Shannon entropy was normalized by log2 of the number of productive unique sequences and then subtracted from one. For each patient and control, public and private clones were evaluated among the 100 most prevalent clones. Clones were defined as Susac-specific when absent from the healthy and MS cohorts, from approximately 970 published viral clones and from other ImmuneACCESS disease sequences. TCRdb took the public reads, trimmed them with fastp at Q25, ran MiXCR for clone calling and kept in-frame beta chains. Entries are consolidated by CDR3 protein sequence, retaining the most common genes and DNA. TCRdb, rather than the study authors, made the V and J calls. The sample profile shows some 210,000 distinct CDR3 sequences; 94% of them were found once. About 0.15% of the sample rests with the top ten.

As concerns this clonotype: There is no known antigen for this receptor. Base qualities are not provided; no much larger clone lies one nucleotide away.

Trimming costs V 3 bases and J 2 bases, and their ends lie 8 bases apart. Including the terminal cysteine and phenylalanine, the CDR3 comprises 13 residues. The DNA shown is the 39-base CDR3, in frame from base 1. The CDR1 and CDR2 encoded by the germline V gene (reference sequence) are DFQATT and SNEGSKA. The TCR comes from a human donor with Susac syndrome. The sequencing sample was made of CD4+ T cells from PBMCs. The rearrangement combines TRBV20-1 with TRBJ1-5; too little of a D gene remains to name it. The sequenced DNA is TGCAGTGCTAGTCTCAGCGGCAATCAGCCCCAGCATTTT. This sequence encodes CSASLSGNQPQHF.